This T cell receptor (beta chain) was identified in a study of Graves' ophthalmopathy and Graves' hyperthyroidism. Whole-study results and caveats: Separation of ophthalmopathy from stable hyperthyroidism was achieved by a 13-signature model, at 85% to 90% sensitivity and just over 80% specificity. Most expanded clonotypes from thyroid (those above 0.001 frequency) were also found in blood.

Amplification of the TCR beta CDR3 regions used RNA transcripts (as template). Second-round multiplex PCR came after a first-round RT-PCR that employed HTBI primers. TCRdb reprocessed the multiplex PCR reads via MiXCR and lists one record per CDR3 protein. The sample yields around 1,200,000 distinct CDR3 sequences, less than 45% seen once. This clonotype occurred many times. Its antigen is undetermined. The hyperthyroidism patients had a new diagnosis of under 2 months' duration and were aged 18 to 65. This clonotype was sampled from an adult man with Graves' hyperthyroidism. The sequenced sample was peripheral blood or thyroid tissue (not recorded which).

For the CDR3, the DNA is TGTGCCAGCAGGACCGGGACGGTCTATGGCTACACCTTC. Translation: CASRTGTVYGYTF. The V gene is TRBV7-9, the J gene TRBJ1-2; D is possibly TRBD1 (5 bases). Looked up from germline, CDR1 is SEHNR and CDR2 is FQNEAQ (reference sequence). V was trimmed by 6 bases and J by 4 bases, leaving 12 bases between them. CDR3 length: 13 residues.